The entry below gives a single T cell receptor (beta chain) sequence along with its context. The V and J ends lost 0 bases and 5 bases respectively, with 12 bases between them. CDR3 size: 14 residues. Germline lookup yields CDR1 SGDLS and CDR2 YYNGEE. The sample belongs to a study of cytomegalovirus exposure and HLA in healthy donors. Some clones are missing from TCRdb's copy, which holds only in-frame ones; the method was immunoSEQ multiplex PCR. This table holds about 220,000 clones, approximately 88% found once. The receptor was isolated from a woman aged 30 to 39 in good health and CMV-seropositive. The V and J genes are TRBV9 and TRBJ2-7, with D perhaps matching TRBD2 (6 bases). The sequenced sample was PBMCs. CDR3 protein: CASSVGGGADEQYF. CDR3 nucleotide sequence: TGTGCCAGCAGCGTAGGTGGAGGGGCGGACGAGCAGTACTTC.